This T cell receptor beta chain is from a study of graft-versus-host responses after intestinal transplantation. Across the whole study: Isolated intestinal, liver-intestinal, or multivisceral transplants were what recipients had. Findings of the study overall: Early post-transplant declines in HvG were associated with peak levels of circulating GvH clones.

Clones were read by immunoSEQ multiplex PCR, and TCRdb kept only the in-frame ones, dropping some. This sample carries roughly 73,000 clones, around 86% of them seen once, and the ten largest clones take roughly 7.3%. About this clone itself: Its antigen is unidentified.

The junction had 5 bases not matched to a gene; V was cut back by 4 bases and J by 1 base. Germline-derived CDR1 and CDR2 are MDHEN and SYDVKM. CDR3 length: 17 residues. The sequence was obtained from a human donor who was the organ donor for an intestinal transplant. Sequencing used unstimulated CD8+ T cells sorted from spleen or lymph node cells, obtained before transplant. This chain connects TRBV28 to TRBJ2-3, with 13 bases aligning to TRBD2. CDR3 sequence reads: CASSSGTSGAGTDTQYF. CDR3 in DNA: TGTGCCAGCAGTTCCGGGACTAGCGGGGCTGGCACAGATACGCAGTATTTT.